Reported below is one T cell receptor (beta chain). The target antigen is unknown. The assay was immunoSEQ multiplex PCR, and TCRdb's table has in-frame clones only and misses some. This sample has tens of thousands of clones; 86% occur once, and the top ten carry less than 9%. The data belong to a study of T cell responses to AZD1222 COVID-19 vaccine. General study points: Donors were mostly white British, more females; clonal diversity possibly underestimated.

Sample: peripheral blood, taken 28 days after the second AZD1222 dose. This clonotype was obtained from an adult who received the AZD1222 COVID-19 vaccine.

CDR3: CASSRTTGNTEAFF. CDR3 DNA sequence: TGTGCCAGCTCACGAACAACAGGGAACACTGAAGCTTTCTTT. The chain recombines TRBV18 with TRBJ1-1, with D possibly TRBD1 on 5 matching bases. V was trimmed by 4 bases and J by 1 base, leaving 10 bases between them. This CDR3 comprises 14 residues. Per the germline V gene, CDR1 is KGHSH and CDR2 is LQKENI.